These 16 T cell receptor beta chains were sequenced from one sample in a study of blood T cells in healthy people across ages. With a J-beta primer mix and a sample-barcoded 5' primer, a second PCR ran 7 to 11 cycles. MiXCR was run by TCRdb on the 5' RACE reads, yielding one entry per CDR3 protein. The top ten hold under 30% of the sample, which has over 1,500,000 distinct CDR3 sequences, about 39% seen once. The sequenced material came from blood. These TCRs come from a human donor in good health.

The chain has TRBV5-1 and TRBJ2-3, with 12 bases identical to TRBD1. After removal of 0 bases from V and 6 bases from J, the junction contained 2 bases not matched to a gene. The CDR3 spans 15 residues. Per the germline V gene, CDR1 is SGHRS and CDR2 is YFSETQ. The CDR3 region is CASSLGDRGHDTQYF. In DNA, the CDR3 is TGCGCCAGCAGCTTGGGGGACAGGGGGCATGATACGCAGTATTTT.

V gene TRBV24-1 combines with J gene TRBJ2-7; D unresolved. V was pared by 3 bases and J by 2 bases, with 10 bases between. Germline loops: CDR1 KGHDR, CDR2 SFDVKD. The CDR3 totals 14 residues. The CDR3 protein is CATSDGKVAYEQYF. DNA of the CDR3: TGTGCCACCAGTGATGGTAAAGTCGCCTACGAGCAGTACTTC.

This sequence joins TRBV4-1 and TRBJ2-1; 13 nucleotides match TRBD2. The CDR3 is 17 residues long. The V gene end was trimmed by 5 bases and the J gene end by 4 bases; junction bases not matched to a gene: 8. Germline V lookup: CDR1 MGHRA, CDR2 YSYEKL. The CDR3: CASSSRLAGGAYNEQFF. The CDR3 region has the DNA TGCGCCAGCAGCTCCCGACTAGCGGGGGGCGCTTACAATGAGCAGTTCTTC.

The rearrangement joins TRBV7-7 to TRBJ2-3; D unclear. V lost 2 bases, J lost 1 base, and 19 bases lay in between. CDR1 is SSHAT and CDR2 is FNYEAQ in the germline V gene (reference sequence). The CDR3 contains 18 residues. The CDR3 coding sequence is TGTGCCAGCAGCTTAAGCCCCCCAGATGACGGAGGCACAGATACGCAGTATTTT. It codes for CASSLSPPDDGGTDTQYF.

This clonotype was counted only a few times. The chain has TRBV5-1 and TRBJ2-1; 8 positions match TRBD1. J lost 8 bases, V lost 3 bases, and 10 bases had no gene match. Germline CDR1 SGHRS, CDR2 YFSETQ. The CDR3 contains 15 residues. This chain's CDR3 is CASSSSRDRLYEQFF. The CDR3 DNA is TGCGCCAGCAGCTCGTCCCGGGACAGGCTGTATGAGCAGTTCTTC.

In this sample, this clonotype turned up a few times. V is TRBV7-9 and J is TRBJ2-1; D possibly corresponds to TRBD2 (6 bases). CDR1 is SEHNR, CDR2 FQNEAQ, per germline (reference sequence). Deletions cut 4 bases from V and 10 bases from J, with 11 bases between. The CDR3 is 12 amino acids. In nucleotides, the CDR3 is TGTGCCAGCAGCTCCAGCGGGCCGGAGCAGTTCTTC. As protein: CASSSSGPEQFF.

In this sample, this clonotype turned up a few times. The chain couples TRBV6-2 or TRBV6-3 to TRBJ2-7; TRBD1 might be the D (6 bases). This CDR3 comprises 15 residues. Germline values: CDR1 MNHEY, CDR2 SVGEGT. V was shortened by 4 bases and J by 3 bases, with 16 bases between the two germline ends. The CDR3 reads CASSSLRDTDYEQYF. The CDR3 DNA reads TGTGCCAGCAGTTCTCTCCGGGACACAGACTACGAGCAGTACTTC.

V gene TRBV18 combines with J gene TRBJ2-5; D is possibly TRBD1 (5 bases). V gave up 3 bases and J gave up 5 bases, with 16 bases separating them. Per germline, CDR1 KGHSH and CDR2 LQKENI. The CDR3 runs 15 residues. The CDR3 nucleotides are TGTGCCAGCTCACCGCCATTGGCAGGGCGGGAGACCCAGTACTTC. It codes for CASSPPLAGRETQYF.

This clonotype was seen just once. This may come from a read error, since a much larger clone is one base off. The genes are TRBV7-3 and TRBJ2-1, with TRBD2 matching over 7 bases. Near its end, the DNA agrees better with TRBJ2-7, so the J call may be wrong. The CDR3 has 15 residues. Germline assignment: CDR1 SGHTA and CDR2 FQGTGA. The CDR3 reads CASSLTGGTYNEQYF. In nucleotides, the CDR3 is TGTGCCAGCAGCTTAACCGGGGGGACTTACAATGAGCAGTACTTC.

The genes are TRBV7-2 and TRBJ1-4, with D possibly TRBD1 on 6 matching bases. This CDR3 contains 15 residues. In germline, CDR1 is SGHTA, CDR2 FQGNSA. V lost 5 bases, J lost 5 bases, and 15 bases lay in between. The CDR3 DNA sequence: TGTGCCAGCAGCCTCTGGACAGCTAAGAATGAAAAACTGTTTTTT. Residues: CASSLWTAKNEKLFF.

This clonotype has only a few counts. The chain links TRBV7-2 to TRBJ2-2, with D unclear. V dropped 3 bases and J dropped 0 bases, with 17 bases sitting between them. Germline CDR1 SGHTA, CDR2 FQGNSA. The length of the CDR3 is 18 residues. CDR3 coding DNA: TGTGCCAGCAGCTTGGGTTCTGGCCGGATGGCGAACACCGGGGAGCTGTTTTTT. As protein: CASSLGSGRMANTGELFF.

This clonotype was recorded a few times. This chain uses TRBV29-1 with TRBJ1-2; D is unclear. The CDR3 length is 13 residues. CDR1 is SQVTM, CDR2 ANQGSEA, per germline. Trimming cost V 4 bases and J 8 bases, with 17 bases left between them. The CDR3: CSVGHSASVGYTF. CDR3 bases: TGCAGCGTTGGACATTCGGCGTCCGTCGGCTACACCTTC.

The chain uses TRBV5-1 and TRBJ2-3; D remains unclear. With 4 bases removed from V and 2 bases from J, the gap between germline ends came to 11 bases. CDR1 SGHRS and CDR2 YFSETQ come from the germline V gene. The CDR3 length is 14 residues. The CDR3 DNA follows: TGCGCCAGCAGCCGGGCATCCCCCACAGATACGCAGTATTTT. Translating gives CASSRASPTDTQYF.

J is TRBJ2-3 and V is TRBV3-1; D is unresolved. The CDR3 length is 14 residues. The V end lost 2 bases, the J end lost 4 bases, and 10 bases lay between the germline ends. Germline V lookup: CDR1 LGHDT, CDR2 YNNKEL (reference sequence). The CDR3 region has the DNA TGTGCCAGCAGCCAACTAGGCGGAGCAGATACGCAGTATTTT. This gives the protein CASSQLGGADTQYF.

DNA of the CDR3: TGCAGTGCTAGAGGAGAAGAAGGCACAGATACGCAGTATTTT. Translating it yields CSARGEEGTDTQYF. The V and J genes are TRBV20-1 and TRBJ2-3; the D is unclear. The CDR3 spans 14 residues. In germline, CDR1 is DFQATT, CDR2 SNEGSKA (reference sequence). V was trimmed by 1 base and J by 1 base, leaving 9 bases between them.

This clonotype has a count of ten or more. The rearrangement uses TRBV11-2 and TRBJ2-1, with a possible D match to TRBD2 (5 bases). V was cut by 4 bases and J by 7 bases, with 14 bases left in between. The germline V gene has CDR1 SGHAT and CDR2 FQNNGV. This CDR3 is 14 amino acids long. The CDR3: CASSSQLVGNEQFF. CDR3 DNA: TGTGCCAGCAGCTCCCAACTAGTAGGGAATGAGCAGTTCTTC.